This T cell receptor beta chain is from a study of blood T cells in healthy people across ages. The study's findings and limits: Measured against age, TCR beta diversity per million T cells decreased in a roughly linear manner.

This CDR3 is built from 13 residues. CDR1 and CDR2 from the germline V gene are SGHTA and FQGNSA. After removal of 6 bases from V and 8 bases from J, the junction contained 9 bases not matched to a gene. A second PCR, run for roughly 7 to 12 cycles, used a sample-barcoded 5' primer plus a J-beta primer mix. TCRdb analysed the 5' RACE reads with MiXCR anew, one entry per CDR3 protein. This sample has approximately 1,000,000 distinct CDR3 sequences, with around two fifths found just once. This clonotype came up a few times. Its target is unknown. J is TRBJ1-2 and V is TRBV7-2; 7 positions agree with TRBD1. This clonotype originated in a man between 18 and 35 years old in good health. Specimen: blood. The CDR3 reads CASSLPQGDGYTF. The CDR3 region has the DNA TGTGCCAGCAGTTTGCCCCAGGGGGACGGCTACACCTTC.